Listed here are 23 T cell receptor beta chains from one sample, sequenced in a study of blood T cell repertoires in COVID-19. Libraries were prepared by immunoSEQ multiplex PCR; TCRdb keeps only in-frame clonotypes and omits some of them. The sample carries roughly 55,000 clones, around 86% recorded once. The material sequenced was peripheral blood. The source of these receptors is a woman aged 60-75 years with acute or convalescent COVID-19.

This clone has more than one count but fewer than ten. The chain combines TRBV15 with TRBJ1-5, with TRBD1 identical over 10 bases. Trimming removed 5 bases from V and 6 bases from J; junction bases left unmatched: 4. The germline gives CDR1 LNHNV, CDR2 YYDKDF (reference sequence). The CDR3 runs to 14 residues. CDR3 in DNA: TGTGCCACCAGCGGGACAGGGGCAATTCAGCCCCAGCATTTT. This sequence encodes CATSGTGAIQPQHF. Complete variable domain (other parts from reference TRBV15 and TRBJ1-5): DAMVIQNPRYQVTQFGKPVTLSCSQTLNHNVMYWYQQKSSQAPKLLFHYYDKDFNNEADTPDNFQSRRPNTSFCFLDIRSPGLGDTAMYLCATSGTGAIQPQHFGDGTRLSIL.

V is TRBV7-2 and J is TRBJ2-2, with 10 bases aligning to TRBD2. V shed 5 bases and J 7 bases; nucleotides not matched to a gene: 10. The CDR3 is 16 amino acids. The germline V gene encodes CDR1 SGHTA and CDR2 FQGNSA. The DNA of the CDR3 is TGTGCCAGCAGCCCAAGCGGGGGGGCCGGCATCGGGGAGCTGTTTTTT. It translates to CASSPSGGAGIGELFF.

The chain has TRBV19 and TRBJ2-7; 9 bases line up with TRBD1. V was clipped by 3 bases and J by 1 base; unmatched bases: 4. Per germline, CDR1 LNHDA and CDR2 SQIVND (reference sequence). This CDR3 region has 15 residues. Here the CDR3 DNA reads TGTGCCAGTAGTATCGACAGGGGGATATCCTACGAGCAGTACTTC. Its translation is CASSIDRGISYEQYF.

The chain is built from TRBV6-5 and TRBJ2-3; 10 bases are a match to TRBD1. The J segment lost 6 bases and the V segment lost 11 bases, leaving 8 bases of the junction unmatched. This CDR3 contains 13 residues. The V gene's germline CDR1 is MNHEY and CDR2 SVGAGI. This chain's CDR3 is CAGRQGAGDTQYF. The CDR3 DNA follows: TGTGCCGGACGACAGGGGGCTGGGGATACGCAGTATTTT.

This clone was detected only once. V gene TRBV12-3 or TRBV12-4 combines with J gene TRBJ1-2; 10 bases line up with TRBD1. V was clipped by 3 bases and J by 7 bases; unmatched bases: 2. This CDR3 spans 13 amino acids. CDR3 nucleotide sequence: TGTGCCAGCAGTTTCCGGGACAGGGGTGGCTACACCTTC. Translation gives CASSFRDRGGYTF.

This clone was recorded a few times. The chain couples TRBV10-1 to TRBJ1-1, with 8 nucleotides matching TRBD1. The CDR3 covers 13 residues. V dropped 2 bases and J dropped 6; count of bases not matched to a gene: 2. In germline, CDR1 is WNHNN, CDR2 SYGVQD (reference sequence). This CDR3 reads CASSEAQGAEAFF. The CDR3 coding sequence is TGCGCCAGCAGTGAGGCACAGGGGGCTGAAGCTTTCTTT.

The V and J genes are TRBV7-6 and TRBJ2-1; maybe TRBD1 (6 bases). V lost 7 bases to trimming and J lost 3 bases, with 19 bases between them. The CDR3 spans 16 residues. Germline loops: CDR1 SGHVS, CDR2 FNYEAQ. The CDR3 protein is CASIPRGGAVYNEQFF. CDR3 DNA: TGTGCCAGCATCCCGAGAGGGGGAGCGGTCTACAATGAGCAGTTCTTC.

The chain recombines TRBV30 with TRBJ2-5; 16 bases map to TRBD2. V gave up 3 bases and J gave up 5 bases; unmatched junction bases: 9. This CDR3 spans 17 amino acids. In germline, CDR1 is GTSNPN, CDR2 SVGIG (reference sequence). CDR3 sequence reads: CAWSPGTSGRAWETQYF. CDR3 coding DNA: TGTGCCTGGAGCCCTGGGACTAGCGGGAGGGCCTGGGAGACCCAGTACTTC.

This chain uses TRBV6-5 with TRBJ2-3, with TRBD2 as a possible D gene (5 bases). V gave up 6 bases and J gave up 3 bases, with 13 bases separating them. Germline CDR1 is MNHEY and CDR2 is SVGAGI. This CDR3 is 14 amino acids long. The DNA of the CDR3 is TGTGCCAGCAGCCCCGGACTTAGAACAGATACGCAGTATTTT. Its protein is CASSPGLRTDTQYF.

This chain connects TRBV5-1 to TRBJ1-6, with 12 positions matching TRBD1. Trimming cost V 4 bases and J 9 bases; bases outside gene matches: 5. CDR3 length: 15 amino acids. The germline gives CDR1 SGHRS, CDR2 YFSETQ. In DNA form, the CDR3 reads TGCGCCAGCAGCGAGGGACAGGGGGCTGGTTCACCCCTCCACTTT. Its protein is CASSEGQGAGSPLHF.

There are a few counts of this clone. CDR3 residues: CASSRRDSTEAFF. The DNA for the CDR3 is TGTGCCAGCAGTCGCCGGGACAGTACTGAAGCTTTCTTT. V is TRBV12-3 or TRBV12-4 and J is TRBJ1-1; 7 nucleotides align to TRBD1. The CDR3 length is 13 residues. V trimming: 5 bases; J trimming: 5 bases; junction bases outside the gene matches: 5.

This sequence joins TRBV18 and TRBJ2-3, with 8 positions matching TRBD2. CDR1 and CDR2 from the germline V gene are KGHSH and LQKENI. The CDR3 spans 16 residues. V was clipped by 7 bases and J by 0 bases; unmatched bases: 9. The CDR3 spells CASFTRSGGSTDTQYF. DNA of the CDR3: TGTGCCAGCTTCACCCGATCGGGGGGGAGCACAGATACGCAGTATTTT.

This chain joins TRBV19 and TRBJ1-5; no firm D call. This CDR3 has 16 amino acids. Germline V gene data show CDR1 as LNHDA and CDR2 as SQIVND (reference sequence). Trimming left V 4 bases short and J 3 bases short, with 16 bases between. CDR3 nucleotide sequence: TGTGCCAGTAGTAAGGAGGTCCGCCTAAACAATCAGCCCCAGCATTTT. It translates to CASSKEVRLNNQPQHF.

The chain recombines TRBV6-6 with TRBJ1-6; 10 bases align to TRBD1. J was trimmed by 12 bases and V by 4 bases; bases with no gene match: 12. The CDR3 contains 16 residues. Germline CDR1 and CDR2: MNHNY and SVGAGI (reference sequence). CDR3 in amino acids: CASSSGPGTGEVPLHF. CDR3 nucleotide sequence: TGTGCCAGCAGTTCGGGTCCCGGGACAGGGGAGGTACCCCTCCACTTT.

V and J are TRBV5-1 and TRBJ2-7, with D perhaps TRBD1 (6 bases). There are 13 residues in the CDR3. Germline loops: CDR1 SGHRS, CDR2 YFSETQ. V was clipped by 0 bases and J by 6 bases, with 10 bases between them. The CDR3 nucleotides are TGCGCCAGCAGCTTGGCCGGGACACCCGAGCAGTACTTC. It specifies CASSLAGTPEQYF.

Only one count was recorded for this clone. CDR3 in DNA: TGTGCCAGCAGCGTAAGCGACTTATTAACCACTGAAGCTTTCTTT. Translating gives CASSVSDLLTTEAFF. The rearrangement links TRBV9 to TRBJ1-1, with D unresolved. Germline CDR1 SGDLS, CDR2 YYNGEE. The germline V and J ends were trimmed by 1 base and 4 bases, with 14 bases remaining between them. The CDR3 totals 15 residues.

The CDR3 is CASSLGQRSNQPQHF. The DNA for the CDR3 is TGTGCCAGCAGTTTAGGCCAGAGGAGCAATCAGCCCCAGCATTTT. The V and J genes are TRBV28 and TRBJ1-5; D uncertain. V was cut by 2 bases and J by 1 base, with 9 bases left in between. This CDR3 spans 15 amino acids. CDR1 and CDR2 from the germline V gene are MDHEN and SYDVKM.

This rearrangement joins TRBV19 to TRBJ2-6; 12 positions match TRBD2. CDR3 length equals 18 residues. CDR1 and CDR2 (germline): LNHDA, SQIVND (reference sequence). With 5 bases clipped from V and 0 bases from J, the junction kept 5 bases outside the gene matches. The CDR3 sequence: CASSVPGLAGSGANVLTF. CDR3 coding DNA: TGTGCCAGTAGTGTCCCGGGACTAGCGGGCTCTGGGGCCAACGTCCTGACTTTC.

The chain employs TRBV10-2 and TRBJ1-2; tentative D call: TRBD1 (5 bases). The CDR3 is 15 amino acids. Between the trimmed V and J ends, which lost 6 bases and 4 bases, there was a span of 18 bases. Germline-derived CDR1 and CDR2 are WSHSY and SAAADI. CDR3 in amino acids: CASSGPGVSGYGYTF. The CDR3 DNA follows: TGCGCCAGCAGCGGACCGGGGGTTTCTGGCTATGGCTACACCTTC.

The chain combines TRBV13 with TRBJ2-7, with TRBD2 identical over 11 bases. Germline CDR1 PRHDT, CDR2 FYEKMQ (reference sequence). V was pared by 5 bases and J by 0 bases, with 3 bases of the junction left unmatched. The CDR3 loop spans 15 amino acids. CDR3 coding DNA: TGTGCCAGCAGCCTGACTAGCGGGGACTCCTACGAGCAGTACTTC. Amino acid sequence: CASSLTSGDSYEQYF.

This sequence joins TRBV7-6 and TRBJ2-7; 12 bases are a match to TRBD2. Losses at the gene ends were 5 bases for V and 5 bases for J; bases not matched to a gene: 4. The CDR3 is made up of 14 amino acids. The germline gives CDR1 SGHVS, CDR2 FNYEAQ. The CDR3 loop is CASSRLAGAHEQYF. CDR3 sequence (DNA): TGTGCCAGCAGCCGACTAGCGGGAGCCCACGAGCAGTACTTC.

In this sample, this clone turned up once. The V and J genes are TRBV27 and TRBJ2-7, with TRBD1 identical over 8 bases. From germline, CDR1 is MNHEY and CDR2 SMNVEV (reference sequence). This CDR3 is built from 14 residues. With 7 bases clipped from V and 4 bases from J, the junction kept 9 bases outside the gene matches. CDR3 in amino acids: CASKLTGEWYEQYF. The CDR3 nucleotides read TGTGCCAGCAAGCTGACAGGGGAATGGTACGAGCAGTACTTC.

V is TRBV4-1 and J is TRBJ2-1, with D unclear. V was cut by 2 bases and J by 0 bases, with 11 bases left in between. The CDR3 covers 16 residues. Germline V gene lookup returns CDR1 MGHRA and CDR2 YSYEKL. The CDR3 region has the DNA TGCGCCAGCAGCCAATTAGACTTACTCTCCTACAATGAGCAGTTCTTC. Its translation: CASSQLDLLSYNEQFF.